These 4 T cell receptor beta chains were sequenced from one sample in a study of blood T cell repertoires in COVID-19. Using immunoSEQ multiplex PCR, the repertoire was profiled, and TCRdb retains in-frame clones only, with some absent. The sample has around 290,000 clones, approximately 91% seen once. Input material: peripheral blood. The receptor set was obtained from a woman aged 25 to 45 with COVID-19, enrolled during active disease.

This clone was seen only a few times. The gene calls are TRBV6-5 and TRBJ1-6; weak D call: TRBD1 (5 bases). CDR3 length: 14 residues. Trimming removed 8 bases from V and 3 bases from J, with 11 bases in between. In germline, CDR1 is MNHEY, CDR2 SVGAGI. The CDR3 loop is CASPGNNYNSPLHF. CDR3 in DNA: TGTGCCAGCCCAGGGAACAACTATAATTCACCCCTCCACTTT.

The V gene is TRBV7-9, the J gene TRBJ2-2, with unresolved D. The CDR3 loop spans 15 amino acids. In germline, CDR1 is SEHNR, CDR2 FQNEAQ (reference sequence). The V and J ends lost 1 base and 2 bases respectively, with 8 bases between them. The CDR3 DNA reads as TGTGCCAGCAGCTTAGACAGCCCAAACACCGGGGAGCTGTTTTTT. Translated, it gives CASSLDSPNTGELFF.

The chain has TRBV2 and TRBJ1-1, with 7 bases lining up with TRBD1. Germline V lookup: CDR1 SNHLY, CDR2 FYNNEI. J gave up 2 bases and V 6 bases, and 9 bases lay outside the gene matches. The CDR3 runs 15 residues. The CDR3 sequence is CASRPRGQANTEAFF. The DNA of the CDR3 is TGTGCCAGCAGACCCAGAGGACAGGCCAACACTGAAGCTTTCTTT.

This chain joins TRBV6-5 and TRBJ2-2, with a weak D call TRBD1 (6 bases). Trimming left V 3 bases short and J 6 bases short, with 14 bases between. This CDR3 region has 15 residues. Germline V gene lookup returns CDR1 MNHEY and CDR2 SVGAGI. The CDR3 nucleotides are TGTGCCAGCAGTTATATGGGGGCGGAAGCCGGGGAGCTGTTTTTT. This encodes CASSYMGAEAGELFF.